This T cell receptor beta chain was sequenced for a study of identical twins. Findings and limits, study-wide: Excess low generation probability was seen in twin-shared out-of-frame alpha sequences. Twins showed weaker excess sharing in their beta out-of-frame sequences.

TCRdb passed the 5' RACE reads through MiXCR, listing each CDR3 protein once. The table lists 270,000 or so distinct CDR3 sequences, about 8.3% of them singletons. Healthy Caucasian donors formed the entire cohort. This clonotype was detected ten times or more. Its target is not known. The sample also formed part of further work on yellow fever vaccine responses in identical twins.

This TCR was recovered from a woman under 30 in good health. Sequencing used CD8+ T cells sorted from blood.

The CDR3 nucleotides are TGCAGCGTTGAAGCCGGCGGAAGCTCCTACGAGCAGTACTTC. Protein product: CSVEAGGSSYEQYF. The V call is TRBV29-1, the J call TRBJ2-7; the D is unclear. Germline values: CDR1 SQVTM, CDR2 ANQGSEA. V lost 1 base to trimming and J lost 0 bases, with 10 bases between them. This CDR3 comprises 14 residues.